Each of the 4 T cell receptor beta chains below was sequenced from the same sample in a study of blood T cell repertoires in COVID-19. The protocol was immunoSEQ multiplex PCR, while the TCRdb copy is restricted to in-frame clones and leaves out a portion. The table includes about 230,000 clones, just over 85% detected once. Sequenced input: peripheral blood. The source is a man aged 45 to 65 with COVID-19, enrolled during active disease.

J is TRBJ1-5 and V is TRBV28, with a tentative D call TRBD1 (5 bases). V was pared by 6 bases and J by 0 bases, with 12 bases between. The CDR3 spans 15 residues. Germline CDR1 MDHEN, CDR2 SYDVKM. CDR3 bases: TGTGCCAGCAGGGGGCCCGTCGATAGCAATCAGCCCCAGCATTTT. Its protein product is CASRGPVDSNQPQHF. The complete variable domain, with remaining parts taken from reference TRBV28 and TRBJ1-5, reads DVKVTQSSRYLVKRTGEKVFLECVQDMDHENMFWYRQDPGLGLRLIYFSYDVKMKEKGDIPEGYSVSREKKERFSLILESASTNQTSMYLCASRGPVDSNQPQHFGDGTRLSIL.

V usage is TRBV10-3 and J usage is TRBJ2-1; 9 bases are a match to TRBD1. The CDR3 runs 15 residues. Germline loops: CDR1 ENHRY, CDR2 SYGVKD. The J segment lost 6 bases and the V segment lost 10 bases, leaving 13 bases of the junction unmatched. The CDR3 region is CATDGQGIGGNEQFF. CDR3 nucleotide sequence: TGTGCCACCGACGGACAGGGGATAGGAGGCAATGAGCAGTTCTTC.

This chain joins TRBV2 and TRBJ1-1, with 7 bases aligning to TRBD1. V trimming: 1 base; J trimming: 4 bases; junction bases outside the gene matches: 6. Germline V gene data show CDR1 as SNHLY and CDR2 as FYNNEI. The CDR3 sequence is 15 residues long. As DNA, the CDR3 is TGTGCCAGCAGTGAAGGGGGGCAGGGGGGCACTGAAGCTTTCTTT. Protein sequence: CASSEGGQGGTEAFF.

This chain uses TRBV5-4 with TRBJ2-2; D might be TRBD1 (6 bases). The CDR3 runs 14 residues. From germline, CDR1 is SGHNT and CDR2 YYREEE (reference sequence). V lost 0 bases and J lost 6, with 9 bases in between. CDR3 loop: CASSLAGQSGELFF. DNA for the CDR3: TGTGCCAGCAGCTTGGCCGGACAGTCCGGGGAGCTGTTTTTT.